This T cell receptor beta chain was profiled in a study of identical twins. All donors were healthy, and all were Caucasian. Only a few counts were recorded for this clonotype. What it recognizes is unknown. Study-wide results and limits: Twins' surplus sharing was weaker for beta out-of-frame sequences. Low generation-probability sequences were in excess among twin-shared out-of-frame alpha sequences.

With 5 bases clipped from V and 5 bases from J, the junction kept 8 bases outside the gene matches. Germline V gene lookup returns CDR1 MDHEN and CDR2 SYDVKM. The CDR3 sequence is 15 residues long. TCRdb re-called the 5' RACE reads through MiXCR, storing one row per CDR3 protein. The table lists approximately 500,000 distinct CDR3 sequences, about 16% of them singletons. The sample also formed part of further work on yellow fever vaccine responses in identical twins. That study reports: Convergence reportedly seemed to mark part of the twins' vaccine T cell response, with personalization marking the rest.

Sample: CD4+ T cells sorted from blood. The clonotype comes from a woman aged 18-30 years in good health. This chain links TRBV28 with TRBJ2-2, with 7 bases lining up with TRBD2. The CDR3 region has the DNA TGTGCCAGCAGTACGACTAGCAGAGGGACCGGGGAGCTGTTTTTT. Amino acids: CASSTTSRGTGELFF.